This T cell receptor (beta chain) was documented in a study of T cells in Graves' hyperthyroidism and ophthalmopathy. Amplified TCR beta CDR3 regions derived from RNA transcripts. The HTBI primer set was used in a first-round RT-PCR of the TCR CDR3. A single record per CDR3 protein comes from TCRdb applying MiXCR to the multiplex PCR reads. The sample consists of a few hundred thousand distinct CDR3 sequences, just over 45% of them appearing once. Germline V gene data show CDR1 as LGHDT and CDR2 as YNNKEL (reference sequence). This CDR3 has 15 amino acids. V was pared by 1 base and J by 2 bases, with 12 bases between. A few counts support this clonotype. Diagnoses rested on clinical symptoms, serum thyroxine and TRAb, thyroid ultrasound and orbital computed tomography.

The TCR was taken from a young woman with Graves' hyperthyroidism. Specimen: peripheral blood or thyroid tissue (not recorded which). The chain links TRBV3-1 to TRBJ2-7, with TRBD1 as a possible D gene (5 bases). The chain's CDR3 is CASSQVPRAAYEQYF. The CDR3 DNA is TGTGCCAGCAGCCAAGTCCCCAGGGCAGCCTACGAGCAGTACTTC.